This note documents a single TCR beta chain sequence. CDR1 and CDR2 from the germline V gene are MDHEN and SYDVKM. CDR3 size: 14 residues. V lost 2 bases and J lost 4, with 9 bases in between. The data originate from a study of blood T cell repertoires in COVID-19. About the study: T cells, B-cell-depleted T cells, or PBMCs provided the cDNA or gDNA that served as material.

Authors' data handling: Researchers report that nucleated cell counts were estimated from reference gene primer amplification. Some clones are missing from TCRdb's copy, which holds only in-frame ones; the method was immunoSEQ multiplex PCR. The V and J calls and clone size are taken from that table; D and trimming were inferred from the DNA. The sample has about 440,000 clones; roughly 88% are singletons. This rearrangement joins TRBV28 to TRBJ1-5, with D uncertain. The receptor comes from a woman aged 45-65 years with COVID-19, enrolled during active disease. Input material: peripheral blood. CDR3 protein: CASSLKAGNQPQHF. In nucleotides, the CDR3 is TGTGCCAGCAGTTTAAAAGCGGGTAATCAGCCCCAGCATTTT.